A selection of T cell receptor beta chains follows, all from one sample in a study of graft-versus-host responses after intestinal transplantation. These receptors have no identified antigens. TCRdb's table, derived via immunoSEQ multiplex PCR, lists solely in-frame clones and lacks some. The sample has tens of thousands of clones; roughly 78% are singletons. The sample was unstimulated CD8+ T cells sorted from spleen or lymph node cells, taken before transplant. The receptors were gathered from a human donor who was the organ donor for an intestinal transplant. Both conserved end residues are part of each CDR3. The order of the fields is J gene, clone size, D gene, V gene, CDR3 protein, CDR3 DNA. D genes are given only for firm matches. Size is omitted from some rows. Given values are once, few, many or a class for expanded clones.

TRBJ2-7 - - TRBV12-5 CASGLEGYEQYF TGTGCTAGTGGTTTGGAGGGGTACGAGCAGTACTTC
TRBJ2-7 - TRBD2 TRBV7-2 CASRSGLVYEQYF TGTGCCAGCAGATCGGGACTAGTCTACGAGCAGTACTTC
TRBJ2-3 few - TRBV27 CASSWGSVAGADTQYF TGTGCCAGCAGTTGGGGTTCCGTGGCGGGGGCCGATACGCAGTATTTT
TRBJ2-4 - TRBD1 TRBV27 CASSLTGGDIQYF TGTGCCAGCAGTTTGACAGGGGGGGACATTCAGTACTTC
TRBJ1-2 - - TRBV2 CAIIKGQSLGGYTF TGTGCCATTATTAAGGGACAATCCCTGGGCGGCTACACCTTC
TRBJ2-1 few - TRBV27 CASKERFYNEQFF TGTGCCAGCAAGGAGAGATTCTACAATGAGCAGTTCTTC
TRBJ1-5 - - TRBV2 CASSVSISNQPQHF TGTGCCAGCAGTGTGTCCATTAGCAATCAGCCCCAGCATTTT
TRBJ2-3 - - TRBV7-2 CASCSAGSTDTQYF TGTGCCAGCTGCTCCGCGGGGAGCACAGATACGCAGTATTTT
TRBJ2-7 - - TRBV27 CASSSWGAPSYEQYF TGTGCCAGCAGTTCCTGGGGGGCCCCATCCTACGAGCAGTACTTC
TRBJ2-3 once - TRBV4-3 CASSQGGSIADTQYF TGCGCCAGCAGCCAAGGTGGTAGTATCGCAGATACGCAGTATTTT
TRBJ2-1 - TRBD1 TRBV5-1 CASTLRDRISDEQFF TGCGCCAGCACCCTCCGGGACAGGATTTCGGATGAGCAGTTCTTC
TRBJ1-1 - - TRBV5-1 CASSFHGGIMNTEAFF TGCGCCAGCAGCTTCCACGGGGGCATCATGAACACTGAAGCTTTCTTT
TRBJ2-2 - TRBD2 TRBV7-9 CASSRTSGDTGELFF TGTGCCAGCAGCCGGACTAGCGGGGATACCGGGGAGCTGTTTTTT
TRBJ2-1 once - TRBV5-1 CASSLSWDNEQFF TGCGCCAGCAGCTTGTCATGGGACAATGAGCAGTTCTTC
TRBJ2-1 - - TRBV4-3 CASSQGSSSYNEQFF TGCGCCAGCAGCCAAGGCAGCAGCTCCTACAATGAGCAGTTCTTC
TRBJ2-1 - TRBD2 TRBV5-1 CASSLRTGTSRIYEQFF TGCGCCAGCAGCTTGAGAACCGGGACTAGTCGTATTTATGAGCAGTTCTTC
TRBJ1-2 - - TRBV7-8 CASSPSPGNYGYTF TGTGCCAGCAGCCCATCTCCGGGGAACTATGGCTACACCTTC
TRBJ2-2 - - TRBV5-4 CASASTENTGELFF TGTGCCAGCGCCTCCACGGAGAACACCGGGGAGCTGTTTTTT
TRBJ1-1 - - TRBV2 CASSVALWGMNTEAFF TGTGCCAGCAGTGTTGCTCTTTGGGGGATGAACACTGAAGCTTTCTTT
TRBJ2-1 - - TRBV19 CASSIDRAVSYNEQFF TGTGCCAGTAGTATAGATCGAGCGGTAAGCTACAATGAGCAGTTCTTC
TRBJ1-2 - - TRBV7-8 CASSFGTNYGYTF TGTGCCAGCAGCTTCGGGACAAACTATGGCTACACCTTC
TRBJ2-5 - - TRBV7-2 CASSLAFRASRGETQYF TGTGCCAGCAGCTTAGCCTTCCGGGCCTCGAGGGGAGAGACCCAGTACTTC
TRBJ2-2 - - TRBV9 CASSVGKGGELFF TGTGCCAGCAGCGTAGGGAAGGGCGGGGAGCTGTTTTTT